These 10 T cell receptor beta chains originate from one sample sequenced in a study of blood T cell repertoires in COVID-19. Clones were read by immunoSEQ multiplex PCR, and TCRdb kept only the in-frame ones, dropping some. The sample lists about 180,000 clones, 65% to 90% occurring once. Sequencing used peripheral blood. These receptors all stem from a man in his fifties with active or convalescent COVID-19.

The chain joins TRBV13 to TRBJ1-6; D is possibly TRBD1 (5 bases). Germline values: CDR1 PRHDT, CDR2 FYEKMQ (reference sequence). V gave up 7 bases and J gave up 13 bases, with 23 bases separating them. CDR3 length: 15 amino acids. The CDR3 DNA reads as TGTGCCAGCACCCTAAGGGGACTAAGAGCGGTCCCCCTCCACTTT. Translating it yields CASTLRGLRAVPLHF.

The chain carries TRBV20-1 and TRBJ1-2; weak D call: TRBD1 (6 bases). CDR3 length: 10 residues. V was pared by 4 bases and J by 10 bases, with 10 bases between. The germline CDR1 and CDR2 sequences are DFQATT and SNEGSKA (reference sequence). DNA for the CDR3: TGCAGTGCTAACAGGGTGCCCTACACCTTC. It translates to CSANRVPYTF.

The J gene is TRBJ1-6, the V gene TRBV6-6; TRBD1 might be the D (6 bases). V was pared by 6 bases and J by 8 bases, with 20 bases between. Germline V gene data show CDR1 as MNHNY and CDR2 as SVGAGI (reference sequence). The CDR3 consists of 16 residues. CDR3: CASSPSERGRDSPLHF. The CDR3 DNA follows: TGTGCCAGCAGCCCGTCAGAGCGGGGGCGGGATTCACCCCTCCACTTT.

CDR3 sequence: CASSLGDSYTGELFF. The CDR3 nucleotides read TGTGCCAGCAGCTTAGGGGACTCTTACACCGGGGAGCTGTTTTTT. The chain employs TRBV7-3 and TRBJ2-2; D is perhaps TRBD2 (6 bases). The CDR3 totals 15 residues. Deletions cut 2 bases from V and 3 bases from J, with 10 bases between. From germline, CDR1 is SGHTA and CDR2 FQGTGA.

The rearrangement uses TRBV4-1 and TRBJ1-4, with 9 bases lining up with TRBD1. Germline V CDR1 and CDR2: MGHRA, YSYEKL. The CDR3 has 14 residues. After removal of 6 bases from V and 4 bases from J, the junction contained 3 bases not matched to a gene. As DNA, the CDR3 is TGCGCCAGCAGAACAGGGGGCGGTAATGAAAAACTGTTTTTT. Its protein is CASRTGGGNEKLFF.

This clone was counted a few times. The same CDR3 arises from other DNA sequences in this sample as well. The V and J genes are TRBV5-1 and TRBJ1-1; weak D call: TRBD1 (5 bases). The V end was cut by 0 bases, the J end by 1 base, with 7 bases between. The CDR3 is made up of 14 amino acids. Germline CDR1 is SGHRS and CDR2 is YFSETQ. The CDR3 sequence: CASSLGQQNTEAFF. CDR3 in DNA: TGCGCCAGCAGCTTGGGACAGCAGAACACTGAAGCTTTCTTT.

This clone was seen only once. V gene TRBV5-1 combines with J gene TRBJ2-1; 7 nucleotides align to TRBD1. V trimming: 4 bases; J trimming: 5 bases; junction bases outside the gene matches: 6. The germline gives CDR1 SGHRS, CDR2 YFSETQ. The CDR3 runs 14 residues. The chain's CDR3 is CASSAQDRNNEQFF. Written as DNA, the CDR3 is TGCGCCAGCAGCGCACAGGACAGGAACAATGAGCAGTTCTTC. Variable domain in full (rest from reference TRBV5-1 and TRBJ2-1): KAGVTQTPRYLIKTRGQQVTLSCSPISGHRSVSWYQQTPGQGLQFLFEYFSETQRNKGNFPGRFSGRQFSNSRSEMNVSTLELGDSALYLCASSAQDRNNEQFFGPGTRLTVL.

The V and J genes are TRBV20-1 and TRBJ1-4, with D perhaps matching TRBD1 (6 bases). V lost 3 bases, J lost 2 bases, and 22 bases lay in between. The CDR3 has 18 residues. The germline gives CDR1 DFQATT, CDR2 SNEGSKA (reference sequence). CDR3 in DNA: TGCAGTGCTAGTATCACAGGGCGAGTTGTACCGACTAATGAAAAACTGTTTTTT. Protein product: CSASITGRVVPTNEKLFF.

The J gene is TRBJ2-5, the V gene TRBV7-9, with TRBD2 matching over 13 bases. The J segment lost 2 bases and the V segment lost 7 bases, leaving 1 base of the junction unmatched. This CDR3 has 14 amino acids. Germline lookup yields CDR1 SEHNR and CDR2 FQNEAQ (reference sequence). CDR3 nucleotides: TGTGCCAGCAAACTAGCGGGGGGGCAAGAGACCCAGTACTTC. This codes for CASKLAGGQETQYF. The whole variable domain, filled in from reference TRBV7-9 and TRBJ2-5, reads DTGVSQNPRHKITKRGQNVTFRCDPISEHNRLYWYRQTLGQGPEFLTYFQNEAQLEKSRLLSDRFSAERPKGSFSTLEIQRTEQGDSAMYLCASKLAGGQETQYFGPGTRLLVL.

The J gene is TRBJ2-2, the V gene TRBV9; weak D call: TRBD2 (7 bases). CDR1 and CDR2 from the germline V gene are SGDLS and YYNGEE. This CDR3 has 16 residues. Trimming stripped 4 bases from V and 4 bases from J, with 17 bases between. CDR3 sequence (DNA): TGTGCCAGCAGCCCCTTGGGGGGGGCGACCACCGGGGAGCTGTTTTTT. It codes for CASSPLGGATTGELFF.